The 19 T cell receptor beta chains below were found in one sample sequenced in a study of blood T cell repertoires in COVID-19. Measured with immunoSEQ multiplex PCR; TCRdb has only the in-frame clones, and not every one. The data hold 87,000 or so clones, with about 90% observed a single time. Sequencing was performed on peripheral blood. The receptors originated from a human donor with acute or convalescent COVID-19. The donor label of this sample is uncertain.

The CDR3 protein is CASRPDRAHTEAFF. The CDR3 DNA reads as TGTGCCAGCAGACCTGACAGGGCCCACACTGAAGCTTTCTTT. The chain combines TRBV27 with TRBJ1-1; TRBD1 matches at 7 bases. Trimming cost V 6 bases and J 3 bases; bases outside gene matches: 7. Germline CDR1 is MNHEY and CDR2 is SMNVEV (reference sequence). The CDR3 contains 14 residues.

V gene TRBV5-4 combines with J gene TRBJ2-7, with a possible D match to TRBD1 (5 bases). The CDR3 has 15 amino acids. Trimming cost V 1 base and J 1 base, with 12 bases left between them. CDR1 SGHNT and CDR2 YYREEE come from the germline V gene (reference sequence). CDR3 nucleotides: TGTGCCAGCAGCTTGCCCCAGGGAAGGTCCTACGAGCAGTACTTC. It encodes CASSLPQGRSYEQYF.

This rearrangement joins TRBV25-1 to TRBJ1-6, with D perhaps TRBD1 (5 bases). The V end lost 7 bases, the J end lost 7 bases, and 14 bases lay between the germline ends. The V gene's germline CDR1 is MGHDK and CDR2 SYGVNS. This CDR3 has 14 residues. The CDR3 sequence is CASIGPGRNSPLHF. The CDR3 DNA reads as TGTGCCAGCATCGGTCCAGGGCGAAATTCACCCCTCCACTTT.

The gene calls are TRBV6-1 and TRBJ1-5; D is perhaps TRBD1 (5 bases). The CDR3 contains 14 residues. Germline V gene lookup returns CDR1 MNHNS and CDR2 SASEGT. Trimming left V 2 bases short and J 4 bases short, with 9 bases between. CDR3 sequence (DNA): TGTGCCAGCAGTGAATGGCGGGGGAATCAGCCCCAGCATTTT. Its protein product is CASSEWRGNQPQHF.

The CDR3 sequence: CASTRSGGTGNEQFF. The CDR3 nucleotides are TGTGCCAGCACCCGATCGGGGGGGACTGGAAATGAGCAGTTCTTC. The chain combines TRBV28 with TRBJ2-1; 8 positions agree with TRBD2. The CDR3 sequence is 15 residues long. Germline V gene data show CDR1 as MDHEN and CDR2 as SYDVKM. Trimming at V came to 7 bases and at J to 7 bases, leaving 12 bases not matched to a gene.

This chain connects TRBV2 to TRBJ1-6; D uncertain. Germline lookup yields CDR1 SNHLY and CDR2 FYNNEI. V lost 10 bases and J 5 bases, leaving 18 bases between the germline ends. This CDR3 contains 15 residues. CDR3 residues: CATSAEGVNNSPLHF. Written as DNA, the CDR3 is TGTGCCACCTCTGCTGAGGGCGTGAATAATTCACCCCTCCACTTT.

This rearrangement joins TRBV28 to TRBJ1-3; maybe TRBD1 (6 bases). The germline V gene has CDR1 MDHEN and CDR2 SYDVKM. The CDR3 consists of 14 residues. V was shortened by 1 base and J by 2 bases, with 6 bases between the two germline ends. CDR3 DNA sequence: TGTGCCAGCAGTTTATACAGGGCTGGAAACACCATATATTTT. This codes for CASSLYRAGNTIYF. The entire variable domain, with the rest obtained from reference TRBV28 and TRBJ1-3, is as follows: DVKVTQSSRYLVKRTGEKVFLECVQDMDHENMFWYRQDPGLGLRLIYFSYDVKMKEKGDIPEGYSVSREKKERFSLILESASTNQTSMYLCASSLYRAGNTIYFGEGSWLTVV.

The chain couples TRBV6-6 to TRBJ2-3, with 7 bases lining up with TRBD1. V gave up 5 bases and J gave up 0 bases; unmatched junction bases: 5. Germline V gene sequence: CDR1 MNHNY, CDR2 SVGAGI (reference sequence). The CDR3 totals 15 residues. The DNA for the CDR3 is TGTGCCAGCAGTCCGGACAGGATGAGCACAGATACGCAGTATTTT. This sequence encodes CASSPDRMSTDTQYF.

This clone was counted a single time. This rearrangement joins TRBV18 to TRBJ1-2; D remains unclear. The CDR3 loop spans 15 amino acids. CDR1 KGHSH and CDR2 LQKENI come from the germline V gene. V was clipped by 2 bases and J by 0 bases, with 10 bases between them. The CDR3 region is CASSPGFAANYGYTF. DNA of the CDR3: TGTGCCAGCTCACCAGGTTTCGCGGCTAACTATGGCTACACCTTC.

CDR3 nucleotides: TGTGCCAGCAGTCCACCGGACAGGGGAAGCAATCAGCCCCAGCATTTT. Its translation is CASSPPDRGSNQPQHF. The chain is built from TRBV28 and TRBJ1-5; 9 nucleotides align to TRBD1. Trimming removed 5 bases from V and 1 base from J; junction bases left unmatched: 6. Germline assignment: CDR1 MDHEN and CDR2 SYDVKM. The CDR3 spans 16 residues.

The chain combines TRBV28 with TRBJ2-1; the match to TRBD2 covers 11 bases. This CDR3 comprises 13 residues. Germline V gene data show CDR1 as MDHEN and CDR2 as SYDVKM. Losses at the gene ends were 9 bases for V and 6 bases for J; bases not matched to a gene: 4. The CDR3 DNA reads TGTGCCAGTACTAGCGGGGGACGCAATGAGCAGTTCTTC. Residues: CASTSGGRNEQFF.

This clone was detected a few times. The chain recombines TRBV14 with TRBJ1-4; 7 nucleotides agree with TRBD1. CDR1 is SGHDN and CDR2 is FVKESK in the germline V gene. J gave up 7 bases and V 3 bases, and 2 bases lay outside the gene matches. The CDR3 runs to 13 residues. DNA for the CDR3: TGTGCCAGCAGCCAGCAGGGGGGTGAAAAACTGTTTTTT. Protein: CASSQQGGEKLFF.

The rearrangement links TRBV10-3 to TRBJ1-6; TRBD1 is a possible D gene (6 bases). With 2 bases removed from V and 5 bases from J, the gap between germline ends came to 16 bases. The CDR3 sequence is 17 residues long. In germline, CDR1 is ENHRY, CDR2 SYGVKD. The CDR3 reads CAISETRTDTNNSPLHF. The CDR3 DNA is TGTGCCATCAGTGAGACAAGGACAGATACGAATAATTCACCCCTCCACTTT.

The chain links TRBV24-1 to TRBJ2-5, with 16 bases lining up with TRBD2. Germline V CDR1 and CDR2: KGHDR, SFDVKD. This CDR3 has 18 amino acids. Germline trimming cut 1 base from V and 3 bases from J; bases unmatched to any gene: 4. The CDR3 sequence is CATSDLGTSGGAEETQYF. In nucleotides, the CDR3 is TGTGCCACCAGTGATTTAGGGACTAGCGGGGGGGCCGAAGAGACCCAGTACTTC.

V usage is TRBV5-1 and J usage is TRBJ2-1; TRBD1 aligns across 9 bases. This CDR3 has 17 amino acids. The germline gives CDR1 SGHRS, CDR2 YFSETQ. J lost 6 bases, V lost 0 bases, and 10 bases had no gene match. The CDR3 spells CASSLGQGVTAINEQFF. The CDR3 coding sequence is TGCGCCAGCAGCTTGGGACAGGGGGTCACTGCAATCAATGAGCAGTTCTTC. Together with reference TRBV5-1 and TRBJ2-1, the CDR3 gives the full variable domain: KAGVTQTPRYLIKTRGQQVTLSCSPISGHRSVSWYQQTPGQGLQFLFEYFSETQRNKGNFPGRFSGRQFSNSRSEMNVSTLELGDSALYLCASSLGQGVTAINEQFFGPGTRLTVL.

The V call is TRBV28, the J call TRBJ1-4, with D unclear. There are 14 residues in the CDR3. V was clipped by 5 bases and J by 0 bases, with 7 bases between them. Per the germline V gene, CDR1 is MDHEN and CDR2 is SYDVKM. The DNA for the CDR3 is TGTGCCAGCAGTACAACAGCAACTAATGAAAAACTGTTTTTT. Translating gives CASSTTATNEKLFF.

The chain recombines TRBV5-8 with TRBJ2-2, with 12 bases that match TRBD2. The germline V gene encodes CDR1 SGHTS and CDR2 YDEGEE. Trimming removed 4 bases from V and 8 bases from J; junction bases left unmatched: 9. This CDR3 has 16 amino acids. Written as DNA, the CDR3 is TGTGCCAGCAGCCGCGGACTAGCGGGGCCTACTGGGGAGCTGTTTTTT. Residues: CASSRGLAGPTGELFF.

CDR3 in DNA: TGCGCCAGCAGCCAAGGCCTCCAGACAGGGCAGTACTATGGCTACACCTTC. Protein product: CASSQGLQTGQYYGYTF. The rearrangement links TRBV4-1 to TRBJ1-2; 7 bases agree with TRBD1. This CDR3 is built from 17 residues. The trim removed 1 base at V and 3 bases at J, leaving 11 bases unmatched. Germline V gene sequence: CDR1 MGHRA, CDR2 YSYEKL.

The genes are TRBV27 and TRBJ1-1, with D possibly being TRBD1 (5 bases). CDR3 length equals 16 residues. CDR1 is MNHEY and CDR2 is SMNVEV in the germline V gene (reference sequence). Between the trimmed V and J ends, which lost 8 bases and 6 bases, there was a span of 25 bases. CDR3: CASGPRGIVFWAEAFF. The CDR3, as DNA: TGTGCCAGCGGCCCAAGGGGAATAGTATTCTGGGCTGAAGCTTTCTTT.